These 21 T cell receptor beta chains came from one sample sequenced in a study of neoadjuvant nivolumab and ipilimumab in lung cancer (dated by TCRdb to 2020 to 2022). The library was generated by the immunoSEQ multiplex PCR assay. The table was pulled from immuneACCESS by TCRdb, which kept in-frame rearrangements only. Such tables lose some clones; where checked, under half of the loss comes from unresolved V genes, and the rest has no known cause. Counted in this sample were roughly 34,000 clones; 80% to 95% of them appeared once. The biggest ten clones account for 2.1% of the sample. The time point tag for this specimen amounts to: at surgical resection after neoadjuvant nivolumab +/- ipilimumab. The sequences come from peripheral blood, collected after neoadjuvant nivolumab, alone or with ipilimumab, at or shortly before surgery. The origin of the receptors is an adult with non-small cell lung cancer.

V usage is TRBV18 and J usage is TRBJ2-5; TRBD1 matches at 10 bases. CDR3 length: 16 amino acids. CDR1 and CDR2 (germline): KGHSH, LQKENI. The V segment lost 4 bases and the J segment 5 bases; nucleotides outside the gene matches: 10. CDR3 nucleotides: TGTGCCAGCTCACAGAACGACAGGGGGCTTGTTGAGACCCAGTACTTC. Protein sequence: CASSQNDRGLVETQYF.

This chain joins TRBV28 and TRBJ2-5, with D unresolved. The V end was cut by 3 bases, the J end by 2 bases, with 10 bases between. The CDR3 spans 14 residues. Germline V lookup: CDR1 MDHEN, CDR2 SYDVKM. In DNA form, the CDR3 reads TGTGCCAGCAGTTTGGGCCCTGAGCAAGAGACCCAGTACTTC. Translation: CASSLGPEQETQYF.

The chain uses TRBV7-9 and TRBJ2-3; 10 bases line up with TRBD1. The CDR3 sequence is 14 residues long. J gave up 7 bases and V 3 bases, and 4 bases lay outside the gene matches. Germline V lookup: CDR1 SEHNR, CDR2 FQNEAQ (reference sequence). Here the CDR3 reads CASSLGQGRNTQYF. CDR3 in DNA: TGTGCCAGCAGCTTGGGACAGGGGCGTAATACGCAGTATTTT. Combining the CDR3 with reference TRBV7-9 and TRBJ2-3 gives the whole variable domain DTGVSQNPRHKITKRGQNVTFRCDPISEHNRLYWYRQTLGQGPEFLTYFQNEAQLEKSRLLSDRFSAERPKGSFSTLEIQRTEQGDSAMYLCASSLGQGRNTQYFGPGTRLTVL.

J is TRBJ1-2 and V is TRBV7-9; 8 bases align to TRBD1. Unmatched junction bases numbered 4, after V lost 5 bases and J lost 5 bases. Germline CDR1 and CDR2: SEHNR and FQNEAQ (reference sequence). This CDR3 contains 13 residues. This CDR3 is CASSPTGGYGYTF. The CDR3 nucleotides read TGTGCCAGCAGCCCTACAGGGGGGTATGGCTACACCTTC.

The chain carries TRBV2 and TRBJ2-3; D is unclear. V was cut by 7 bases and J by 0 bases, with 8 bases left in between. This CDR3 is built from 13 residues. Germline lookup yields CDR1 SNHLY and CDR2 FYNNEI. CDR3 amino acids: CASNTASTDTQYF. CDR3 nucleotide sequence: TGTGCCAGCAACACAGCGAGCACAGATACGCAGTATTTT. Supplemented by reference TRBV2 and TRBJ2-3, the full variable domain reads EPEVTQTPSHQVTQMGQEVILRCVPISNHLYFYWYRQILGQKVEFLVSFYNNEISEKSEIFDDQFSVERPDGSNFTLKIRSTKLEDSAMYFCASNTASTDTQYFGPGTRLTVL.

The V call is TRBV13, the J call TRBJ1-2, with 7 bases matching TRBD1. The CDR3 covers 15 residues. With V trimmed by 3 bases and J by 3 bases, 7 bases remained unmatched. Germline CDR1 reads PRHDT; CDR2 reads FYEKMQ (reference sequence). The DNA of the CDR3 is TGTGCCAGCAGCTTTTTCTCAGGGGGGGACTATGGCTACACCTTC. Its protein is CASSFFSGGDYGYTF.

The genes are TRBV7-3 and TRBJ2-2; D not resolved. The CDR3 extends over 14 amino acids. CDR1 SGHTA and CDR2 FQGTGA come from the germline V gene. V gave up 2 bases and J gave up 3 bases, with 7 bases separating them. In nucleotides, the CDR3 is TGTGCCAGCAGCTTAGACCGACACACCGGGGAGCTGTTTTTT. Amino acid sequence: CASSLDRHTGELFF.

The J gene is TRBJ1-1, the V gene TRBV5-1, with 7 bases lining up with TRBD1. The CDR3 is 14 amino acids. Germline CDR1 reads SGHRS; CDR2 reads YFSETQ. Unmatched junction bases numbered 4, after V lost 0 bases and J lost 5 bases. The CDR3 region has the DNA TGCGCCAGCAGCTTGGTCGACAGGGAAACTGAAGCTTTCTTT. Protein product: CASSLVDRETEAFF. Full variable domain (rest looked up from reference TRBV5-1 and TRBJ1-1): KAGVTQTPRYLIKTRGQQVTLSCSPISGHRSVSWYQQTPGQGLQFLFEYFSETQRNKGNFPGRFSGRQFSNSRSEMNVSTLELGDSALYLCASSLVDRETEAFFGQGTRLTVV.

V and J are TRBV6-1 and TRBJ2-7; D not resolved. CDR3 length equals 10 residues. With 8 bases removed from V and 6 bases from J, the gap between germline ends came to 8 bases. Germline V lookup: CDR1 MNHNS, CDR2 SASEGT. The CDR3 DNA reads TGTGCCAGCGGGGTCGGCGAGCAGTACTTC. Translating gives CASGVGEQYF.

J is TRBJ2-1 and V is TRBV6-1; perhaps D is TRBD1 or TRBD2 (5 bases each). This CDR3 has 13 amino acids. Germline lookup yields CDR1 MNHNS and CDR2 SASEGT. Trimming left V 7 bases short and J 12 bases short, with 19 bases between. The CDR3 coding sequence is TGTGCCAGCACTAGGGACCCGAGTGGTGTGCAGTTCTTC. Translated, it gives CASTRDPSGVQFF.

The chain's CDR3 is CASSQDSNTGELFF. CDR3 bases: TGCGCCAGCAGCCAGGACTCGAACACCGGGGAGCTGTTTTTT. The rearrangement links TRBV5-1 to TRBJ2-2, with D maybe TRBD2 (5 bases). The V gene's germline CDR1 is SGHRS and CDR2 YFSETQ. CDR3 length equals 14 residues. V lost 4 bases to trimming and J lost 0 bases, with 7 bases between them.

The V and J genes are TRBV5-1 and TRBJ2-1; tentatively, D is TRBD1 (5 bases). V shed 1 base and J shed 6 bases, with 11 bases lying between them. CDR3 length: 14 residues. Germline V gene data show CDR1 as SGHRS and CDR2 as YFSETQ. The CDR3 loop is CASSLQGLANEQFF. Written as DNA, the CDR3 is TGCGCCAGCAGCTTGCAGGGTTTAGCCAATGAGCAGTTCTTC.

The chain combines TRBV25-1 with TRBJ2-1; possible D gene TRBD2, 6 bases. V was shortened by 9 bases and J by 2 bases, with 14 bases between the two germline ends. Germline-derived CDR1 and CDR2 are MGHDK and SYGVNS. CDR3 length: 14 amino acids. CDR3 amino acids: CARQGTCTYNEQFF. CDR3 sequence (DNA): TGTGCCAGGCAAGGGACTTGTACCTACAATGAGCAGTTCTTC.

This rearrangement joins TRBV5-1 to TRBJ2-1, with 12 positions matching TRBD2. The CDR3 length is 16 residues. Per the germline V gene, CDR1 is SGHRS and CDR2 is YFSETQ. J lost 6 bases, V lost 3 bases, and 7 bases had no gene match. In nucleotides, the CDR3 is TGCGCCAGCAGCTATGGGGCTAGCGGGAGGGCCAATGAGCAGTTCTTC. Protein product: CASSYGASGRANEQFF.

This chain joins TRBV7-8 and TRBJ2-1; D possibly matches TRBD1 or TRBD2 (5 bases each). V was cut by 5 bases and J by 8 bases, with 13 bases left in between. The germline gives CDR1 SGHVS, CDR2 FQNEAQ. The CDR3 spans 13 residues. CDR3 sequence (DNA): TGTGCCAGCAGCCTCGGGACGGTCGATGAGCAGTTCTTC. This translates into CASSLGTVDEQFF.

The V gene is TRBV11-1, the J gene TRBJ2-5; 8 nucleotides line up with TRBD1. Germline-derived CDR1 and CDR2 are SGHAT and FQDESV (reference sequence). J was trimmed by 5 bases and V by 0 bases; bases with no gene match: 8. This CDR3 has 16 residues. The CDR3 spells CASSLANRGSRETQYF. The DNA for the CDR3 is TGTGCCAGCAGCTTAGCCAACAGGGGGTCCAGGGAGACCCAGTACTTC.

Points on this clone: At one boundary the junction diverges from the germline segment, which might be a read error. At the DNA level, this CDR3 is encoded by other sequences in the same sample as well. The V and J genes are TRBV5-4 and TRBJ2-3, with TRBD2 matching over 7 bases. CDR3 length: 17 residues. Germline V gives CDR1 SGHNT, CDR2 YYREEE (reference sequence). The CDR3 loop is CASSLAGREFPTDTQYF. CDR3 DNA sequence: TGTGCCAGTAGCTTGGCCGGGCGGGAGTTCCCCACAGATACGCAGTATTTT.

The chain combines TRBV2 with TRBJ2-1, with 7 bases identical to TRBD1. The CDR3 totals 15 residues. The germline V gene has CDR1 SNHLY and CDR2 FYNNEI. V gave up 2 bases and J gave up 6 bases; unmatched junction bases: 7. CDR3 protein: CASSEMAGGINEQFF. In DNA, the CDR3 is TGTGCCAGCAGTGAAATGGCAGGGGGTATCAATGAGCAGTTCTTC.

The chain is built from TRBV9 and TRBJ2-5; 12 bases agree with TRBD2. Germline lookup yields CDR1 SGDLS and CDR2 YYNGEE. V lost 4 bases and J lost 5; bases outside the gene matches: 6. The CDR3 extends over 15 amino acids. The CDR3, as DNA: TGTGCCAGCAGCCTAGGACTAGCGGGATGGGAGACCCAGTACTTC. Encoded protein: CASSLGLAGWETQYF.

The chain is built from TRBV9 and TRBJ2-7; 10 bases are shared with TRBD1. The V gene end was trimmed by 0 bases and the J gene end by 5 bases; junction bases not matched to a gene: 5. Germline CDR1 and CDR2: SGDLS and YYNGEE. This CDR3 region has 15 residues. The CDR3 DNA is TGTGCCAGCAGCGTAGTGGACAGGGGGTTCCACGAGCAGTACTTC. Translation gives CASSVVDRGFHEQYF.

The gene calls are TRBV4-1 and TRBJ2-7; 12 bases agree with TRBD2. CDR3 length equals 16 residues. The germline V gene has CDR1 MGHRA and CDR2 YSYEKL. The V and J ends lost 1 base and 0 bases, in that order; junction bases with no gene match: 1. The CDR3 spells CASSQGTSGISYEQYF. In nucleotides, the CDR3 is TGCGCCAGCAGCCAAGGGACTAGCGGGATCTCCTACGAGCAGTACTTC.